The text below deals with one T cell receptor (beta chain). The antigen remains undetermined. This cohort consisted of healthy bone marrow donors. Primers: 60 Vbeta forward and 13 Jbeta reverse. Some clones are missing from TCRdb's copy, which holds only in-frame ones; the method was immunoSEQ multiplex PCR. The data hold fewer than 150,000 clones, with roughly four fifths observed a single time. Germline V CDR1 and CDR2: MGHRA, YSYEKL. The V gene end was trimmed by 1 base and the J gene end by 7 bases; junction bases not matched to a gene: 13. The CDR3 spans 17 residues. The sample originates from a study of cytomegalovirus exposure and HLA in healthy donors. Whole-study context: Out of around 360 genotyped donors, about 80% belonged to the Caucasian-associated ancestry cluster.

Findings and caveats of the study: Roughly even sequencing depth across donors was the assumption behind the presence/absence analyses.

What was sequenced was PBMCs. The genes are TRBV4-1 and TRBJ2-1, with 7 bases lining up with TRBD2. This clonotype was obtained from a human donor in good health. CDR3 amino acids: CASSQVPSKRGGNEQFF. DNA of the CDR3: TGCGCCAGCAGCCAAGTTCCCTCGAAGCGGGGTGGGAATGAGCAGTTCTTC.